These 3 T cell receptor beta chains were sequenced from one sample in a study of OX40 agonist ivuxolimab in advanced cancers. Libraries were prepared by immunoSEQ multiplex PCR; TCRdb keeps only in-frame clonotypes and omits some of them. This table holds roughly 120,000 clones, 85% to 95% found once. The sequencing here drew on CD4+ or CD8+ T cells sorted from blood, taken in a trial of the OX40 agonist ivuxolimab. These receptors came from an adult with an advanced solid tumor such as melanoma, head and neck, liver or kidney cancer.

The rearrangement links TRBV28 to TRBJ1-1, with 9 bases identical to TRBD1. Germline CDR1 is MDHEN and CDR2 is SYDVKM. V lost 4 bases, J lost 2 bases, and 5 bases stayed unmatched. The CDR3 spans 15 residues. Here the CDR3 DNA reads TGTGCCAGCAGTTACAGGGGGCGCATAAACACTGAAGCTTTCTTT. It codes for CASSYRGRINTEAFF.

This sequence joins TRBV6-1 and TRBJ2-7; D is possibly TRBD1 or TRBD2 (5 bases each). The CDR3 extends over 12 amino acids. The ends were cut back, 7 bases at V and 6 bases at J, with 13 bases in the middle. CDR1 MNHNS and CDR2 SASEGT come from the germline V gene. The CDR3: CASNQPGSEQYF. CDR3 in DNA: TGTGCCAGCAACCAACCAGGGAGCGAGCAGTACTTC.

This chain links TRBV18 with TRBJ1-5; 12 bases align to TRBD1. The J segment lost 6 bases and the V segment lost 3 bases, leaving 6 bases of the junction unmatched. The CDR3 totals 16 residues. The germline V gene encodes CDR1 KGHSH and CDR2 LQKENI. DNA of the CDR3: TGTGCCAGCTCACCGCCGGGACAGGGGGCCCGTCAGCCCCAGCATTTT. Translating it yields CASSPPGQGARQPQHF.